This section outlines one TCR beta chain sequence together with its context. The data were taken from a study of T cell changes during pregnancy in multiple sclerosis. Germline CDR1 SGHNT, CDR2 YYREEE (reference sequence). This CDR3 comprises 15 residues. V was cut by 2 bases and J by 5 bases, with 14 bases left in between. Using immunoSEQ multiplex PCR, the repertoire was profiled, and TCRdb retains in-frame clones only, with some absent. Of more than 35,000 clones detected, roughly 90% appear once; the ten largest clones hold approximately 0.38%. This TCR came from a female donor with multiple sclerosis, enrolled in a pregnancy study. This specimen consisted of CD4+ T cells from peripheral blood mononuclear cells, obtained in the second trimester of pregnancy. The chain uses TRBV5-4 and TRBJ2-1; TRBD2 is a possible D gene (6 bases). CDR3 DNA: TGTGCCAGCAGCTTTGACGGGGGAGGAGACAATGAGCAGTTCTTC. It translates to CASSFDGGGDNEQFF.